This paragraph covers one T cell receptor (beta chain) sequence. Its antigen remains unidentified. Documented treatment: oral pan-JAK inhibitor, 5-10 mg twice daily. Researchers took lesional scalp punch biopsies and peripheral blood from people who were alopecia areata patients. V dropped 0 bases and J dropped 5; count of bases not matched to a gene: 1. The CDR3 sequence is 16 residues long. CDR1 is LGHNA, CDR2 YSLEER, per germline. The authors extracted RNA and reverse transcribed it into cDNA as the sequencing template. Only in-frame clones appear in the TCRdb table, and some are missing; sequencing was by immunoSEQ multiplex PCR. This table has around 150,000 clones, less than 70% appearing once. The data were taken from a study of CD8+ T cells in alopecia areata. Regarding the study as a whole: Expanded CD8+ clones among the top 100, as well as scalp clonality, were significantly decreased by tofacitinib. While tofacitinib was given, many expanded lesional clones persisted in scalp and blood.

This sequence originates from a human donor with alopecia areata. This rearrangement joins TRBV4-3 to TRBJ2-1; 13 nucleotides align to TRBD2. Sequenced material: CD4+ T cells sorted from blood, taken at week 4, from a patient treated with tofacitinib. The CDR3 reads CASSQEGLAGDNEQFF. CDR3 sequence (DNA): TGCGCCAGCAGCCAAGAAGGACTAGCGGGGGACAATGAGCAGTTCTTC.